Listed here are 3 T cell receptor beta chains from one sample, sequenced in a study of tumor and adjacent non-tumor tissue in lung cancer. RNA was extracted from bulk tissue without any cell sorting. The library came from three nested PCR rounds adapted from ARM-PCR protocols. TCRdb reprocessed the multiplex PCR reads via MiXCR and lists one record per CDR3 protein. The data show approximately 130,000 distinct CDR3 sequences, around three fifths seen once. The sample comprised lung tumor tissue. These receptor sequences come from a man younger than 45 with non-small cell lung cancer.

This chain uses TRBV29-1 with TRBJ2-5; weak D call: TRBD2 (6 bases). Per the germline V gene, CDR1 is SQVTM and CDR2 is ANQGSEA. The CDR3 sequence is 14 residues long. CDR3 nucleotide sequence: TGCGGCGGCAGTCTAGCGAGGGGCCAAGAGACCCAGTACTTC. Translation: CGGSLARGQETQYF.

Worth noting for this clonotype: The junction does not match germline at one end; this may be a read error. The chain has TRBV7-3 and TRBJ2-1, with a possible D match to TRBD1 (5 bases). Germline V gives CDR1 SGHTA, CDR2 FQGTGA. The CDR3 has 14 residues. The DNA of the CDR3 is TGTGCCGGCAGCCCAGGGCTGGCCCTGGGTGAGCAGTTCTTC. Translating it yields CAGSPGLALGEQFF. Full variable domain (outside the CDR3, taken from reference TRBV7-3 and TRBJ2-1): GAGVSQTPSNKVTEKGKYVELRCDPISGHTALYWYRQSLGQGPEFLIYFQGTGAADDSGLPNDRFFAVRPEGSVSTLKIQRTERGDSAVYLCAGSPGLALGEQFFGPGTRLTVL.

This clonotype was seen just once. Since a much larger clone is just one base distant, this may be a read error. This sequence joins TRBV6-1 and TRBJ2-1; D is unresolved. Germline V gene sequence: CDR1 MNHNS, CDR2 SASEGT. The CDR3 loop spans 13 amino acids. The CDR3 here is CACSEPWASEQFF. CDR3 nucleotides: TGTGCCTGCAGTGAACCGTGGGCCAGTGAGCAGTTCTTC.